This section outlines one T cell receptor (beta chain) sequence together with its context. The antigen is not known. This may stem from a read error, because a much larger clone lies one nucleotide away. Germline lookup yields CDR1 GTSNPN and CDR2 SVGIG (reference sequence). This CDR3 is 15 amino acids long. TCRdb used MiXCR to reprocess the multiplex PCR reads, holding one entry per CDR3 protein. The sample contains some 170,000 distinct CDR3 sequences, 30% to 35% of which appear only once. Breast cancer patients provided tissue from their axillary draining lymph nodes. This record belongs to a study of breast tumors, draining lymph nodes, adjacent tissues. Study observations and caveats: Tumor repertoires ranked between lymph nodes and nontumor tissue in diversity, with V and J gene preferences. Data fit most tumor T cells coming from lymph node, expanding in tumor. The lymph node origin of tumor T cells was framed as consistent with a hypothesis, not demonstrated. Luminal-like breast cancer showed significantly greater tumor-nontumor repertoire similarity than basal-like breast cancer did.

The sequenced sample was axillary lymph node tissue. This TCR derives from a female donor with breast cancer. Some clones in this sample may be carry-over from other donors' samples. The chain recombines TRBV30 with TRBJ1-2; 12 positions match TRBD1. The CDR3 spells CARSGPGQGARGYTF. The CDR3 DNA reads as TGTGCCCGGAGTGGGCCGGGACAGGGGGCAAGGGGCTACACCTTC.